One and the same sample provided the 30 T cell receptor beta chains below, sequenced in a study of TIL therapy for anti-PD-1-resistant metastatic lung cancer. The immunoSEQ assay was v3. Sequencing was performed with immunoSEQ multiplex PCR; in TCRdb, only in-frame clones are kept and a portion is missing. This table holds about 15,000 clones, roughly 86% found once. Time point defined: pre-treatment sample, taken before nivolumab and TIL therapy. Sequenced here: blood, sampled at baseline. The receptors shown here come from a person aged 25 to 85 with non-small cell lung cancer.

The J gene is TRBJ1-1, the V gene TRBV6-5; 7 bases are shared with TRBD1. This CDR3 has 13 residues. CDR1 and CDR2 from the germline V gene are MNHEY and SVGAGI. V trimming: 6 bases; J trimming: 2 bases; junction bases outside the gene matches: 3. The CDR3 loop reads CASSRQGNTEAFF. CDR3 DNA: TGTGCCAGCAGCCGACAGGGAAACACTGAAGCTTTCTTT.

This chain links TRBV15 with TRBJ2-7; 11 bases map to TRBD2. The CDR3 is made up of 19 amino acids. The germline gives CDR1 LNHNV, CDR2 YYDKDF (reference sequence). After removal of 0 bases from V and 1 base from J, the junction contained 11 bases not matched to a gene. DNA of the CDR3: TGTGCCACCAGCAGAGATATCGCCCGGCGACTAGCGGGGTCCTACGAGCAGTACTTC. It specifies CATSRDIARRLAGSYEQYF.

This rearrangement joins TRBV7-3 to TRBJ2-5, with TRBD2 identical over 7 bases. Per the germline V gene, CDR1 is SGHTA and CDR2 is FQGTGA. Unmatched junction bases numbered 10, after V lost 1 base and J lost 5 bases. The CDR3 has 16 amino acids. CDR3 in DNA: TGTGCCAGCAGCTTAATGGCGCGGGAGCTCGGGGAGACCCAGTACTTC. It yields the protein CASSLMARELGETQYF.

V and J are TRBV19 and TRBJ1-1; D is possibly TRBD1 (5 bases). Trimming removed 6 bases at V and 0 bases at J, with 14 bases between. This CDR3 has 15 residues. Looked up from germline, CDR1 is LNHDA and CDR2 is SQIVND (reference sequence). The chain's CDR3 is CASRKQVNLNTEAFF. The CDR3 coding sequence is TGTGCCAGTAGAAAACAGGTAAATCTGAACACTGAAGCTTTCTTT.

The chain uses TRBV5-4 and TRBJ2-1; D remains unclear. The CDR3 loop spans 12 amino acids. V dropped 0 bases and J dropped 9 bases, with 7 bases sitting between them. Germline V lookup: CDR1 SGHNT, CDR2 YYREEE (reference sequence). The CDR3 here is CASSLAVGEQFF. DNA of the CDR3: TGTGCCAGCAGCTTGGCTGTGGGTGAGCAGTTCTTC.

This sequence joins TRBV2 and TRBJ2-7, with a weak D call TRBD1 (5 bases). V gave up 2 bases and J gave up 5 bases, with 16 bases separating them. Germline V gene lookup returns CDR1 SNHLY and CDR2 FYNNEI. This CDR3 region has 15 residues. Written as DNA, the CDR3 is TGTGCCAGCAGTGAACCCGGCCCCAGGGTGGACGAGCAGTACTTC. This codes for CASSEPGPRVDEQYF. Filled out from reference TRBV2 and TRBJ2-7, the complete variable domain reads EPEVTQTPSHQVTQMGQEVILRCVPISNHLYFYWYRQILGQKVEFLVSFYNNEISEKSEIFDDQFSVERPDGSNFTLKIRSTKLEDSAMYFCASSEPGPRVDEQYFGPGTRLTVT.

The chain employs TRBV7-3 and TRBJ2-1; D may be TRBD1 (5 bases). The CDR3 runs to 15 residues. Deletions cut 2 bases from V and 2 bases from J, with 10 bases between. CDR1 is SGHTA and CDR2 is FQGTGA in the germline V gene. CDR3 in DNA: TGTGCCAGCAGCTTAGCACCAGGGACCTACAATGAGCAGTTCTTC. The encoded protein is CASSLAPGTYNEQFF.

This chain connects TRBV6-5 to TRBJ1-2; 7 nucleotides line up with TRBD1. There are 15 residues in the CDR3. Germline CDR1 MNHEY, CDR2 SVGAGI. J gave up 5 bases and V 7 bases, and 13 bases lay outside the gene matches. CDR3 in amino acids: CASIESGQRGYGYTF. In nucleotides, the CDR3 is TGTGCCAGCATCGAATCGGGACAGCGGGGGTATGGCTACACCTTC.

The chain has TRBV10-1 and TRBJ2-2; 8 nucleotides line up with TRBD1. CDR1 is WNHNN, CDR2 SYGVQD, per germline (reference sequence). This CDR3 contains 18 residues. V lost 2 bases to trimming and J lost 3 bases; unmatched junction nucleotides: 11. The CDR3 is CASSELMRWTGYTGELFF. CDR3 nucleotides: TGCGCCAGCAGTGAGCTGATGAGATGGACAGGGTACACCGGGGAGCTGTTTTTT.

This chain joins TRBV27 and TRBJ2-5, with TRBD2 matching over 13 bases. J lost 5 bases, V lost 3 bases, and 9 bases had no gene match. In germline, CDR1 is MNHEY, CDR2 SMNVEV (reference sequence). The CDR3 has 17 amino acids. Written as DNA, the CDR3 is TGTGCCAGCAGTTTTAAGATAGGACTAGCGGGGGAGGAGACCCAGTACTTC. Translating it yields CASSFKIGLAGEETQYF.

The chain is built from TRBV19 and TRBJ1-1; D is possibly TRBD1 (6 bases). The V gene lost 4 bases and the J gene lost 1 base, with 16 bases spanning the gap. Germline assignment: CDR1 LNHDA and CDR2 SQIVND (reference sequence). There are 16 residues in the CDR3. This CDR3 reads CASSNIPWGPNTEAFF. DNA of the CDR3: TGTGCCAGTAGTAATATTCCGTGGGGGCCGAACACTGAAGCTTTCTTT.

V and J are TRBV18 and TRBJ2-7; D gene unclear. V lost 4 bases, J lost 5 bases, and 12 bases lay in between. The CDR3 is made up of 13 amino acids. In germline, CDR1 is KGHSH, CDR2 LQKENI. CDR3 residues: CASSLGNSNEQYF. The CDR3 DNA reads as TGTGCCAGCTCACTCGGCAATTCTAACGAGCAGTACTTC.

This sequence joins TRBV2 and TRBJ2-3, with 11 nucleotides matching TRBD2. V was pared by 6 bases and J by 1 base, with 3 bases of the junction left unmatched. Germline CDR1 SNHLY, CDR2 FYNNEI. This CDR3 has 15 residues. The CDR3 region has the DNA TGTGCCAGCAGCACTAGCGGGGGAGGCACAGATACGCAGTATTTT. Translating it yields CASSTSGGGTDTQYF.

This clone occurred once. The chain joins TRBV4-1 to TRBJ1-2; 11 bases fit TRBD1. The J segment lost 6 bases and the V segment lost 5 bases, leaving 14 bases of the junction unmatched. CDR3 length: 17 amino acids. Looked up from germline, CDR1 is MGHRA and CDR2 is YSYEKL. CDR3 region: CASSSRRDRGMLDGYTF. The CDR3 nucleotides are TGCGCCAGCAGCTCAAGACGGGACAGGGGGATGTTGGATGGCTACACCTTC.

The gene calls are TRBV7-7 and TRBJ2-5; possible D gene TRBD1, 5 bases. The CDR3 consists of 14 residues. The ends were cut back, 5 bases at V and 2 bases at J, with 12 bases in the middle. Germline V gives CDR1 SSHAT, CDR2 FNYEAQ (reference sequence). CDR3 loop: CASSQGALQETQYF. The CDR3 DNA reads TGTGCCAGCAGCCAAGGGGCACTACAAGAGACCCAGTACTTC.

V and J are TRBV7-8 and TRBJ1-2; D is possibly TRBD1 (5 bases). The germline CDR1 and CDR2 sequences are SGHVS and FQNEAQ. The CDR3 totals 13 residues. V dropped 1 base and J dropped 5 bases, with 8 bases sitting between them. The CDR3 DNA follows: TGTGCCAGCAGCTTAGGGGGCTCTTATGGCTACACCTTC. Translating it yields CASSLGGSYGYTF.

J is TRBJ2-2 and V is TRBV2, with 8 nucleotides matching TRBD1. The CDR3 sequence is 14 residues long. V lost 6 bases to trimming and J lost 4 bases; unmatched junction nucleotides: 4. The germline CDR1 and CDR2 sequences are SNHLY and FYNNEI. CDR3 coding DNA: TGTGCCAGCAGAGGGACAGGAGGCACCGGGGAGCTGTTTTTT. This translates into CASRGTGGTGELFF.

The chain has TRBV7-8 and TRBJ1-4, with D hard to call. V lost 1 base and J 8 bases, leaving 11 bases between the germline ends. Germline CDR1 is SGHVS and CDR2 is FQNEAQ. This CDR3 has 14 residues. CDR3: CASSLGAAGEKLFF. As DNA, the CDR3 is TGTGCCAGCAGCTTAGGGGCCGCCGGGGAAAAACTGTTTTTT.

This clone occurred a few times. This chain joins TRBV27 and TRBJ2-5, with D unresolved. The CDR3 sequence is 17 residues long. CDR1 and CDR2 (germline): MNHEY, SMNVEV (reference sequence). Trimming removed 5 bases from V and 2 bases from J, with 21 bases in between. CDR3 in DNA: TGTGCCAGCAGTCCGGGCGGATACGGTACTAATCAAGAGACCCAGTACTTC. Translation gives CASSPGGYGTNQETQYF.

The chain couples TRBV5-5 to TRBJ1-5; a weak D match, TRBD1 (5 bases). From germline, CDR1 is SGHKS and CDR2 YYEKEE (reference sequence). The CDR3 is 14 residues long. V lost 4 bases and J 4 bases, leaving 12 bases between the germline ends. This chain's CDR3 is CASSTQGGNQPQHF. The CDR3 coding sequence is TGTGCCAGCAGCACCCAGGGAGGAAATCAGCCCCAGCATTTT.

V usage is TRBV7-8 and J usage is TRBJ1-5; D not resolved. Trimming stripped 1 base from V and 0 bases from J, with 7 bases between. Per germline, CDR1 SGHVS and CDR2 FQNEAQ. CDR3 length: 15 residues. CDR3 in DNA: TGTGCCAGCAGCTTAGGGCATAGTAGCAATCAGCCCCAGCATTTT. Protein product: CASSLGHSSNQPQHF.

The V call is TRBV5-4, the J call TRBJ1-2; D gene uncertain. The V and J ends lost 3 bases and 7 bases respectively, with 7 bases between them. The CDR3 sequence is 11 residues long. Germline V gene sequence: CDR1 SGHNT, CDR2 YYREEE (reference sequence). The CDR3: CASSSGVGYTF. The CDR3 bases are TGTGCCAGCAGCTCCGGGGTTGGCTACACCTTC. The entire variable domain, with the rest obtained from reference TRBV5-4 and TRBJ1-2, is as follows: ETGVTQSPTHLIKTRGQQVTLRCSSQSGHNTVSWYQQALGQGPQFIFQYYREEENGRGNFPPRFSGLQFPNYSSELNVNALELDDSALYLCASSSGVGYTFGSGTRLTVV.

V and J are TRBV4-3 and TRBJ2-5, with D uncertain. The ends were cut back, 0 bases at V and 9 bases at J, with 14 bases in the middle. CDR3 length equals 14 residues. Germline V lookup: CDR1 LGHNA, CDR2 YSLEER. The CDR3 DNA reads as TGCGCCAGCAGCCAAGATCTGAGGACGACGGCCCAGTACTTC. It yields the protein CASSQDLRTTAQYF.

As for this clone: Germline and junction disagree at one end, which may indicate a read error. This chain joins TRBV9 and TRBJ2-2; TRBD2 is a possible D gene (6 bases). CDR1 is SGDLS, CDR2 YYNGEE, per germline. The CDR3 totals 15 residues. The CDR3 coding sequence is TGTGCCAGCAGCCCACACCCGGGAGAACACCGGGGAGCTGTTTTT. Protein sequence: CASSPHPGEHRGAVF. Together with reference TRBV9 and TRBJ2-2, the CDR3 gives the full variable domain: DSGVTQTPKHLITATGQRVTLRCSPRSGDLSVYWYQQSLDQGLQFLIQYYNGEERAKGNILERFSAQQFPDLHSELNLSSLELGDSALYFCASSPHPGEHRGAVFGEGSRLTVL.

V is TRBV6-5 and J is TRBJ2-7; D not certain. The V end was cut by 2 bases, the J end by 8 bases, with 16 bases between. This CDR3 is built from 14 residues. The germline gives CDR1 MNHEY, CDR2 SVGAGI. This CDR3 reads CASSYAADGVQQYF. The CDR3 DNA sequence: TGTGCCAGCAGTTACGCCGCCGATGGGGTGCAGCAGTACTTC.

V is TRBV11-3 and J is TRBJ2-4; no clear D gene. Germline V gene data show CDR1 as SGHNT and CDR2 as YENEEA. This CDR3 is 18 amino acids long. Trimming left V 1 base short and J 0 bases short, with 16 bases between. The CDR3 protein is CASSLGPGTVLAKNIQYF. In DNA, the CDR3 is TGTGCCAGCAGCTTAGGGCCGGGCACAGTGTTAGCCAAAAACATTCAGTACTTC. Combining the CDR3 with reference TRBV11-3 and TRBJ2-4 gives the whole variable domain EAGVVQSPRYKIIEKKQPVAFWCNPISGHNTLYWYLQNLGQGPELLIRYENEEAVDDSQLPKDRFSAERLKGVDSTLKIQPAELGDSAVYLCASSLGPGTVLAKNIQYFGAGTRLSVL.

J is TRBJ2-1 and V is TRBV5-1; TRBD2 might be the D (5 bases). V lost 0 bases and J 9 bases, leaving 10 bases between the germline ends. From germline, CDR1 is SGHRS and CDR2 YFSETQ. The CDR3 runs 13 residues. In DNA, the CDR3 is TGCGCCAGCAGCTTGGGTACGGGGAGTGAGCAGTTCTTC. Translating it yields CASSLGTGSEQFF.

The chain couples TRBV20-1 to TRBJ2-7; D is uncertain. The V gene's germline CDR1 is DFQATT and CDR2 SNEGSKA (reference sequence). V was shortened by 4 bases and J by 5 bases, with 9 bases between the two germline ends. CDR3 length: 11 residues. CDR3 DNA: TGCAGTGCTATGACATCGAACGAGCAGTACGTC. It specifies CSAMTSNEQYV.

The V and J genes are TRBV5-5 and TRBJ1-5; 9 bases map to TRBD1. There are 15 residues in the CDR3. V shed 4 bases and J 6 bases; nucleotides not matched to a gene: 8. Germline V CDR1 and CDR2: SGHKS, YYEKEE (reference sequence). The DNA for the CDR3 is TGTGCCAGCAGCCACCCGGGACAGGGTGTTCAGCCCCAGCATTTT. Encoded protein: CASSHPGQGVQPQHF. Looking up the rest from reference TRBV5-5 and TRBJ1-5 gives the full variable domain: DAGVTQSPTHLIKTRGQQVTLRCSPISGHKSVSWYQQVLGQGPQFIFQYYEKEERGRGNFPDRFSARQFPNYSSELNVNALLLGDSALYLCASSHPGQGVQPQHFGDGTRLSIL.

V is TRBV6-5 and J is TRBJ2-5, with D tentatively TRBD1 (5 bases). V dropped 0 bases and J dropped 5 bases, with 13 bases sitting between them. The CDR3 is 15 residues long. Germline values: CDR1 MNHEY, CDR2 SVGAGI. CDR3 in DNA: TGTGCCAGCAGTTACTCGGATCAGGGATGGGAGACCCAGTACTTC. It encodes CASSYSDQGWETQYF.